Sequencing of this T cell receptor (beta chain) was carried out in a study of T cell responses to AZD1222 COVID-19 vaccine. This clone showed up just once. Trimming at V came to 4 bases and at J to 7 bases, leaving 0 bases not matched to a gene. CDR3 size: 13 residues. Using immunoSEQ multiplex PCR, the repertoire was profiled, and TCRdb retains in-frame clones only, with some absent. Counted here are 190,000 or so clones, approximately 93% occurring once; the ten biggest clones make up about 1%. This clonotype was obtained from an adult who received the AZD1222 COVID-19 vaccine. Specimen: peripheral blood, collected 28 days after the second AZD1222 dose. The chain carries TRBV12-3 or TRBV12-4 and TRBJ1-6; 8 bases align to TRBD1. DNA of the CDR3: TGTGCCAGCAGTTGGACAGGGAATTCACCCCTCCACTTT. This gives the protein CASSWTGNSPLHF.